This T cell receptor beta chain derives from a study of shared clonotypes between healthy human individuals. Findings and limits, study-wide: The authors sampled blood alone, and tissue repertoires likely differ.

Comment on this clone: Its target is unknown.

Sorted subsets were amplified in replicate PCRs using around 0.2 ug DNA, about 30,000 T cell genomes. The method was immunoSEQ multiplex PCR; TCRdb's version includes in-frame clones alone and lacks a portion of them. The sample includes some 2.1 million clones, less than 95% of them seen just once. Naivety among CD8 cells was defined by CD45RO negativity and positive CCR7 selection, thereby excluding terminally differentiated effector memory CD45RA+ cells. Everyone who donated was a Caucasian adult who lived in Nashville, Tennessee. This CDR3 region has 13 residues. V was shortened by 4 bases and J by 6 bases, with 12 bases between the two germline ends. Germline V lookup: CDR1 MGHRA, CDR2 YSYEKL.

The chain uses TRBV4-1 and TRBJ1-2; D gene ambiguous. The source is a man younger than 35 in good health. Sample: naive CD8+ T cells sorted from blood. Here the CDR3 reads CASSPRVVDGYTF. In DNA, the CDR3 is TGCGCCAGCAGCCCAAGGGTTGTGGATGGCTACACCTTC.